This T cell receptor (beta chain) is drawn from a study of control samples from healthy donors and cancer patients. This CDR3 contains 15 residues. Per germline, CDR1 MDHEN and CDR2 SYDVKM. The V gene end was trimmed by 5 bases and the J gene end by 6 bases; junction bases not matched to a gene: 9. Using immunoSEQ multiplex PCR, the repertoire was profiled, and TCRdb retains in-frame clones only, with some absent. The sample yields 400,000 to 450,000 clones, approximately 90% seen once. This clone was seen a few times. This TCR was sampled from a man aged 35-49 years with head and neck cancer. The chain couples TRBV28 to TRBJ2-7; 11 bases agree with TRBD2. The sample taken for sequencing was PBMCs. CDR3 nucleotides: TGTGCCAGCAGTGCCTCCAGTAGCGGGGGGGTCGAGCAGTACTTC. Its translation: CASSASSSGGVEQYF.